This TCR beta chain was retrieved from a study of cytomegalovirus exposure and HLA in healthy donors. Though nominally healthy at sampling, donors likely had unrecorded immune exposures. The CDR3 consists of 13 residues. J was trimmed by 2 bases and V by 7 bases; bases with no gene match: 7. Per germline, CDR1 SQVTM and CDR2 ANQGSEA. Concerning this clone: Its matching antigen is unknown.

The PCR ran on 60 Vbeta and 13 Jbeta primers. Generated by immunoSEQ multiplex PCR, the TCRdb table keeps only in-frame clones and is missing some. The sample has 250,000 to 350,000 clones, 86% seen once. Study-wide results and caveats: Accounts indicate the classifier identified cytomegalovirus status with strong specificity and sensitivity. What TCR beta sequences reportedly achieved was accurate prediction of HLA-A and HLA-B alleles in most subjects. TCR beta chain V- and J-gene trimming was linked, in a later analysis, to a missense variant in DCLRE1C.

The clonotype originates from a man in his forties in good health and CMV-seropositive. This chain uses TRBV29-1 with TRBJ1-2, with 7 bases that match TRBD1. Sample: PBMCs. The CDR3 DNA is TGCAGCGCCCAGCCGGGACAGAACTATGGCTACACCTTC. Protein: CSAQPGQNYGYTF.